A selection of T cell receptor beta chains follows, all from one sample in a study of blood T cells in healthy people across ages. TCRdb recomputed calls from the 5' RACE reads with MiXCR, one row per CDR3 protein. This table holds 800,000 to 950,000 distinct CDR3 sequences, almost 30% found once. These same data were also listed under a study on T cells of mothers and their children.

Source material: blood. Receptors originate from a woman aged 40-49 years in good health. Each CDR3 is given with its conserved first and last residue. The D gene is left open where the match is weak. Clone sizes are given selectively: once, few, many, or a class where the clone is expanded.

TRBV5-5,TRBJ2-3,-,-,TGTGTTAGCAGCTCTGAGGCAGATACGCAGTATTTT,CVSSSEADTQYF
TRBV9,TRBJ2-7,-,-,TGTGCCAGCAGCGCCCAGGGCTACGAGCAGCACTTC,CASSAQGYEQHF
TRBV11-1,TRBJ2-3,-,TRBD2,TGTGCCAGCAGCTTAATGCTTGCCTTTTCTAGCGGGGGAGGGTCAGATACGCAGTATTTT,CASSLMLAFSSGGGSDTQYF
TRBV25-1,TRBJ2-1,few,-,TGTGCCAGCAGTGACCTCTCTGACGGGGGTACCTACAATGAGCAGTTCTTC,CASSDLSDGGTYNEQFF
TRBV20-1,TRBJ1-6,few,-,TGCAGTGCTTGGGACGGGTCGTATAATTCACCCCTCCACTTT,CSAWDGSYNSPLHF
TRBV20-1,TRBJ2-7,many,TRBD2,TGCAGTGCTAGAGATAGACTAGCGGGAGCCTACGAGCAGTACTTC,CSARDRLAGAYEQYF
TRBV4-3,TRBJ2-3,few,-,TGCGCCAGCAGCCAAGGTGCCATCACAGATACGCAGTATTTT,CASSQGAITDTQYF
TRBV7-2,TRBJ2-1,-,TRBD1,TGTGCCAGCAGCCGACGACAGGGTGGTCTCTACAATGAGCAGTTCTTC,CASSRRQGGLYNEQFF
TRBV5-5,TRBJ1-1,-,TRBD1,TGTGCCAGCAGCTTGTCCCGGACAGGGGGGGACACTGAAGCTTTCTTT,CASSLSRTGGDTEAFF
TRBV6-4,TRBJ2-3,few,-,TGTGCCAGCAGTGACCAGCCCACAGATACGCAGTATTTT,CASSDQPTDTQYF
TRBV24-1,TRBJ2-3,many,TRBD1,TGTGCCACCAGTGATGGGGGACAGCCAGATACGCAGTATTTT,CATSDGGQPDTQYF
TRBV20-1,TRBJ1-1,few,-,TGCAGTGCTACCCGAGTCGGGGTTCGGGACACTGAAGCTTTCTTT,CSATRVGVRDTEAFF
TRBV6-1,TRBJ2-1,-,TRBD1,TGTGCCGGCAGTGACAGGACAGGAGGCTACGAGCAGTTCTTC,CAGSDRTGGYEQFF
TRBV6-2/TRBV6-3,TRBJ1-1,few,-,TGTGCCAGCAGTTACGGTTGGCGGAACACTGAAGCTTTCTTT,CASSYGWRNTEAFF
TRBV11-3,TRBJ2-3,-,TRBD2,TGTGCCAGCAGCTCCGGTAGCGGGGGAATCGCAGATACGCAGTATTTT,CASSSGSGGIADTQYF
TRBV5-1,TRBJ2-7,many,TRBD1,TGCGCCAGCAGCCCACAGGGGGCCAACTACGAGCAGTACTTC,CASSPQGANYEQYF
TRBV5-1,TRBJ1-5,many,-,TGTGCCAGCAGTTTGGTTGGGGGAAGCAATCAGCCCCAGCATTTT,CASSLVGGSNQPQHF
TRBV20-1,TRBJ2-7,many,-,TGCAGTGCTAGAAAGGGGACCCCTGCCTCCTACGAGCAGTACTTC,CSARKGTPASYEQYF
TRBV11-3,TRBJ1-1,many,TRBD1,TGTGCCAGCAGCTTACCGTTCGCCGGACAGGGGGCCTTGATGGCTTTCTTT,CASSLPFAGQGALMAFF
TRBV11-2,TRBJ1-2,many,-,TGTGCCAGCAGCTCCGCGGTGACAATTCTCGGCTACACCTTC,CASSSAVTILGYTF
TRBV7-3,TRBJ2-3,-,-,TGTGCCAGCAGCCCAAACCGGGGGGCCAGCACAGATACGCAGTATTTT,CASSPNRGASTDTQYF
TRBV14,TRBJ2-6,-,-,TGTGCCAGCAGCCAAGATTGGGGTTCTGGGGCCAACGTCCTGACTTTC,CASSQDWGSGANVLTF
TRBV20-1,TRBJ2-1,many,-,TGCAGTGCTAGAGATGTAGGGGGGGGCGGGAATGAGCAGTTCTTC,CSARDVGGGGNEQFF
TRBV11-2,TRBJ2-5,once,TRBD1,TGTGCCAGCAGCCCTCGGGACAGACAGACCCAGTACTTC,CASSPRDRQTQYF
TRBV6-6,TRBJ2-5,-,-,TGTGCCAGCAGTTACGCGGTCGATCAAGAGACCCAGTACTTC,CASSYAVDQETQYF
TRBV27,TRBJ2-3,-,TRBD2,TGTGCCAGCAGCCGTAAACGGGGGGCAGATACGCAGTATTTT,CASSRKRGADTQYF